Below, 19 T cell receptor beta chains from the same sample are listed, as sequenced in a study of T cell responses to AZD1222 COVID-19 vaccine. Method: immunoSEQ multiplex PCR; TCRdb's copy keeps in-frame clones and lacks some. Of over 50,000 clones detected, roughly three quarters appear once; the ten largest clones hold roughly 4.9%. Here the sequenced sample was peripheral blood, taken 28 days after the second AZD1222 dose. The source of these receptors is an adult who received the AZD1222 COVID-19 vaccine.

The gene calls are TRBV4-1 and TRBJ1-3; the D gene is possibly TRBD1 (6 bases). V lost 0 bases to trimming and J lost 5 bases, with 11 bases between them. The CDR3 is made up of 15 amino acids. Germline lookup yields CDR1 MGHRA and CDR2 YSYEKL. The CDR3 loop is CASSQDRQGRNTIYF. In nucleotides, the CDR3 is TGCGCCAGCAGCCAAGATCGGCAGGGGCGAAACACCATATATTTT.

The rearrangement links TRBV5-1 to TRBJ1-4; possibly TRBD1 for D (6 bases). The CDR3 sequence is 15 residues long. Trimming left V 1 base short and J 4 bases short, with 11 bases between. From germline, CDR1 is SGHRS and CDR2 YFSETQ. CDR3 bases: TGCGCCAGCAGCTTGCAGGGGCAGGTTAATGAAAAACTGTTTTTT. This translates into CASSLQGQVNEKLFF.

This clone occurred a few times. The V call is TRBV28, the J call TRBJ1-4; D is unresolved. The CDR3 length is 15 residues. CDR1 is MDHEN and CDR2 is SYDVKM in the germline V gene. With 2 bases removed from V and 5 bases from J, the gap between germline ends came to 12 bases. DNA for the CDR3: TGTGCCAGCAGTTTAGTAGGGTACGGGAATGAAAAACTGTTTTTT. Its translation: CASSLVGYGNEKLFF.

In DNA, the CDR3 is TGTGCCAGCAGCCTGGGACAGGGCAGCACTGAAGCTTTCTTT. It codes for CASSLGQGSTEAFF. The rearrangement joins TRBV6-5 to TRBJ1-1; TRBD1 matches 9 bases. The CDR3 totals 14 residues. The V and J ends lost 6 bases and 4 bases, in that order; junction bases with no gene match: 6. CDR1 is MNHEY and CDR2 is SVGAGI in the germline V gene.

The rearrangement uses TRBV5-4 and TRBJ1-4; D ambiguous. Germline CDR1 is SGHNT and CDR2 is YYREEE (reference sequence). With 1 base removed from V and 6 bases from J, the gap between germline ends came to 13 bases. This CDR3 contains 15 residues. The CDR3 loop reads CASSLSGGRDEKLFF. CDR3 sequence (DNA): TGTGCCAGCAGCTTGAGTGGAGGACGGGATGAAAAACTGTTTTTT.

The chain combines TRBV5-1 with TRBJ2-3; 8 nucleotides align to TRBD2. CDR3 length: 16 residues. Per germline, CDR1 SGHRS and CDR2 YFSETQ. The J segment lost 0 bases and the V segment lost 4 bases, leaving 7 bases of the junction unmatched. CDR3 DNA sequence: TGCGCCAGCAGCCTCCGGCCGGGAGGGAGCACAGATACGCAGTATTTT. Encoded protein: CASSLRPGGSTDTQYF.

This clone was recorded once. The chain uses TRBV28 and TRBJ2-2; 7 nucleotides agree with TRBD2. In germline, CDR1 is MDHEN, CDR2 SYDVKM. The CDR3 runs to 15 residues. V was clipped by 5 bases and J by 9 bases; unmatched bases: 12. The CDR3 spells CASSPGLVIPRELFF. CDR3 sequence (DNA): TGTGCCAGCAGTCCCGGACTAGTAATCCCCCGGGAGCTGTTTTTT.

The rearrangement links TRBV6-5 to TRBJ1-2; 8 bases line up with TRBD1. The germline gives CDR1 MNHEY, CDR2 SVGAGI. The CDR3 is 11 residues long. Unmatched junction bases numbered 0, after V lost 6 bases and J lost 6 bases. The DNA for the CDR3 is TGTGCCAGCAGGGACAGGGATGGCTACACCTTC. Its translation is CASRDRDGYTF.

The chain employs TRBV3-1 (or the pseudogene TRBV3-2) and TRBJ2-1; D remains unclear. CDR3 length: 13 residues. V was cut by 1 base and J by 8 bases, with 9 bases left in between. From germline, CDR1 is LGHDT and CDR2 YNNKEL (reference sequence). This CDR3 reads CASSQGVRDEQFF. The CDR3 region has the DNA TGTGCCAGCAGCCAAGGGGTTCGGGATGAGCAGTTCTTC.

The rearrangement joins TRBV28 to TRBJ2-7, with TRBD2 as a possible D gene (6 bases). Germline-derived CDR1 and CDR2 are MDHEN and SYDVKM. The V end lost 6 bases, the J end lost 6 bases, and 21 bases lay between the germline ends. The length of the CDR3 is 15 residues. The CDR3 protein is CASSIAGGGAAEQYF. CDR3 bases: TGTGCCAGCAGCATCGCCGGAGGAGGGGCCGCCGAGCAGTACTTC.

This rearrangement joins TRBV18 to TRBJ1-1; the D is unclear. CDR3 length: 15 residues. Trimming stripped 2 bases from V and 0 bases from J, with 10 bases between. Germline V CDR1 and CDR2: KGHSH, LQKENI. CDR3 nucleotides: TGTGCCAGCTCACCAGATCAGGTAATGAACACTGAAGCTTTCTTT. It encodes CASSPDQVMNTEAFF.

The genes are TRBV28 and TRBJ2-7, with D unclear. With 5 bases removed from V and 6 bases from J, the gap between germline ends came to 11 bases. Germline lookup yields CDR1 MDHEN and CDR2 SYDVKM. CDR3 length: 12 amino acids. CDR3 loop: CASSLDTSEQYF. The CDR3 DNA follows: TGTGCCAGCAGTCTCGACACGAGCGAGCAGTACTTC.

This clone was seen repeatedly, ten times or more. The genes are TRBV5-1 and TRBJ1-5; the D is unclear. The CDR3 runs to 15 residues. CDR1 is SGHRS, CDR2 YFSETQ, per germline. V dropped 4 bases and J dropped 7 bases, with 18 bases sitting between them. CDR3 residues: CASSGEPSMDQPQHF. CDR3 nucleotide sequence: TGCGCCAGCAGCGGAGAACCGAGTATGGACCAGCCCCAGCATTTT. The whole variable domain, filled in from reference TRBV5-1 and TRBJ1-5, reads KAGVTQTPRYLIKTRGQQVTLSCSPISGHRSVSWYQQTPGQGLQFLFEYFSETQRNKGNFPGRFSGRQFSNSRSEMNVSTLELGDSALYLCASSGEPSMDQPQHFGDGTRLSIL.

Written as DNA, the CDR3 is TGTGCCAGTAAGGACAGACACAATCAGCCCCAGCATTTT. It specifies CASKDRHNQPQHF. The V gene is TRBV6-5, the J gene TRBJ1-5; TRBD1 might be the D (6 bases). The germline V gene encodes CDR1 MNHEY and CDR2 SVGAGI. The CDR3 totals 13 residues. V was pared by 9 bases and J by 3 bases, with 12 bases between.

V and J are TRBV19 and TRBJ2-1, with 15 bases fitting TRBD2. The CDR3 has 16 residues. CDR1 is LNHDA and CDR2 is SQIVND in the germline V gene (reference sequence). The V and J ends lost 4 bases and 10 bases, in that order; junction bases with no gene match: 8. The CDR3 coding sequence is TGTGCCAGTAGTACCCGGACTAGCGGGGGGGCACGGGAGCAGTTCTTC. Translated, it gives CASSTRTSGGAREQFF.

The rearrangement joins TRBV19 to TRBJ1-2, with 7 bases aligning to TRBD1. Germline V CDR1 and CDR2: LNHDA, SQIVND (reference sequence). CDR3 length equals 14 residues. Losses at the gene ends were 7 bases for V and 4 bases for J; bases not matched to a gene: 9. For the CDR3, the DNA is TGTGCCAGTACCAAGACAGGGTACATCTATGGCTACACCTTC. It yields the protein CASTKTGYIYGYTF.

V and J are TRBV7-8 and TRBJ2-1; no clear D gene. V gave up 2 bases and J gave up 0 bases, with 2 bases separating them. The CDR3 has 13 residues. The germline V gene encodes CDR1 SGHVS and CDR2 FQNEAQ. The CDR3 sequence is CASSLSSYNEQFF. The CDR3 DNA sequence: TGTGCCAGCAGCTTAAGCTCCTACAATGAGCAGTTCTTC.

CDR3: CASGAVRTPTYEQYF. DNA for the CDR3: TGTGCCAGCGGGGCGGTTAGGACACCAACCTACGAGCAGTACTTC. This sequence joins TRBV2 and TRBJ2-7; possibly TRBD1 for D (5 bases). This CDR3 contains 15 residues. From germline, CDR1 is SNHLY and CDR2 FYNNEI. V lost 8 bases to trimming and J lost 2 bases, with 19 bases between them.

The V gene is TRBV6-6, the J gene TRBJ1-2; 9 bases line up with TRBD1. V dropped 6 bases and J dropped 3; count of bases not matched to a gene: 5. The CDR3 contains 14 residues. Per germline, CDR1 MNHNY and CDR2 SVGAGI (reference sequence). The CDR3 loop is CASSRGQGYYGYTF. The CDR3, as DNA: TGTGCCAGCAGCCGGGGACAGGGATACTATGGCTACACCTTC.